Following are 6 T cell receptor beta chains from one sample sequenced in a study of cytomegalovirus exposure and HLA in healthy donors. Vbeta (60) and Jbeta (13) primers were used in the PCR. Sequencing used immunoSEQ multiplex PCR; TCRdb keeps in-frame clones, though not all of them. Found here are about 130,000 clones, approximately 80% of them singletons; the top ten hold under 4.5%. The specimen sequenced was PBMCs. The source of these receptors is a woman aged 40 to 55 in good health and CMV-seronegative.

The chain is built from TRBV19 and TRBJ2-1; 10 bases fit TRBD2. With V trimmed by 6 bases and J by 5 bases, 10 bases remained unmatched. Germline values: CDR1 LNHDA, CDR2 SQIVND (reference sequence). CDR3 length: 16 residues. The CDR3 DNA follows: TGTGCCAGTAGCTCCCCTGGGACTAGCGACAACAATGAGCAGTTCTTC. Amino acid sequence: CASSSPGTSDNNEQFF.

The rearrangement joins TRBV4-3 to TRBJ1-2; 9 bases map to TRBD1. The ends lost 4 bases at V and 4 bases at J; junction bases unmatched: 10. The CDR3 sequence is 16 residues long. Germline loops: CDR1 LGHNA, CDR2 YSLEER. CDR3 region: CASSLNRRDRAYGYTF. The CDR3, as DNA: TGCGCCAGCAGCCTCAACAGACGGGACAGGGCCTATGGCTACACCTTC.

J is TRBJ1-5 and V is TRBV19; weak D call: TRBD1 (5 bases). Germline V lookup: CDR1 LNHDA, CDR2 SQIVND (reference sequence). The CDR3 spans 14 residues. The V end lost 3 bases, the J end lost 4 bases, and 10 bases lay between the germline ends. For the CDR3, the DNA is TGTGCCAGTAGTATGGTGACAGTGAATCAGCCCCAGCATTTT. It yields the protein CASSMVTVNQPQHF.

This rearrangement joins TRBV28 to TRBJ2-7, with 10 bases aligning to TRBD1. CDR3 length: 15 residues. V trimming: 6 bases; J trimming: 1 base; junction bases outside the gene matches: 6. The germline gives CDR1 MDHEN, CDR2 SYDVKM. The DNA for the CDR3 is TGTGCCAGCAGACGCCCGGGACAGGGGTCCTACGAGCAGTACTTC. Amino acids: CASRRPGQGSYEQYF.

This clone turned up a few times. The rearrangement links TRBV6-1 to TRBJ1-1; 8 positions match TRBD1. The germline V gene has CDR1 MNHNS and CDR2 SASEGT. CDR3 length equals 15 residues. V lost 2 bases to trimming and J lost 0 bases; unmatched junction nucleotides: 2. CDR3 amino acids: CASSERTGMNTEAFF. CDR3 sequence (DNA): TGTGCCAGCAGTGAAAGGACAGGGATGAACACTGAAGCTTTCTTT.

V is TRBV2 and J is TRBJ1-6; D remains unclear. The V end was cut by 5 bases, the J end by 7 bases, with 9 bases between. CDR1 and CDR2 (germline): SNHLY, FYNNEI. The CDR3 contains 13 residues. CDR3 in DNA: TGTGCCAGCAGTTGGGCAGAGAATTCACCCCTCCACTTT. It encodes CASSWAENSPLHF.